The 13 T cell receptor beta chains below come from one sample, sequenced in a study of blood T cell repertoires in COVID-19. Profiling relied on immunoSEQ multiplex PCR, and the TCRdb table lists in-frame clones only, not all of them. Of some 230,000 clones in the sample, around 87% were seen once. Sequencing was carried out using PBMCs or T cells enriched from blood (not recorded which). These receptors were obtained from a young woman in a cohort exposed to, infected with or recovered from COVID-19 (not recorded which).

This clone was observed once. The rearrangement uses TRBV10-3 and TRBJ1-6; TRBD1 aligns across 7 bases. V lost 0 bases to trimming and J lost 7 bases; unmatched junction nucleotides: 3. The CDR3 loop spans 15 amino acids. Germline CDR1 ENHRY, CDR2 SYGVKD. The CDR3 is CAISESGTENSPLHF. The CDR3 DNA reads as TGTGCCATCAGTGAGTCCGGGACAGAGAATTCACCCCTCCACTTT.

This clone occurred once. The CDR3 sequence is CASSLVVTSLSETQYF. The CDR3 nucleotides read TGTGCCAGCAGCTTAGTCGTGACTAGCTTGTCAGAGACCCAGTACTTC. The chain joins TRBV11-2 to TRBJ2-5; TRBD2 matches at 7 bases. The CDR3 consists of 16 residues. The germline CDR1 and CDR2 sequences are SGHAT and FQNNGV. V lost 1 base, J lost 4 bases, and 9 bases stayed unmatched. Full variable domain (outside the CDR3, taken from reference TRBV11-2 and TRBJ2-5): EAGVAQSPRYKIIEKRQSVAFWCNPISGHATLYWYQQILGQGPKLLIQFQNNGVVDDSQLPKDRFSAERLKGVDSTLKIQPAKLEDSAVYLCASSLVVTSLSETQYFGPGTRLLVL.

The rearrangement joins TRBV14 to TRBJ1-1, with 9 bases aligning to TRBD1. The V gene's germline CDR1 is SGHDN and CDR2 FVKESK. The CDR3 covers 16 residues. With 0 bases clipped from V and 3 bases from J, the junction kept 5 bases outside the gene matches. This chain's CDR3 is CASSQDYRTGDTEAFF. The CDR3, as DNA: TGTGCCAGCAGCCAAGACTACCGGACAGGGGACACTGAAGCTTTCTTT.

V is TRBV19 and J is TRBJ1-1; 11 bases agree with TRBD1. The CDR3 has 15 amino acids. Germline lookup yields CDR1 LNHDA and CDR2 SQIVND (reference sequence). J gave up 4 bases and V 5 bases, and 6 bases lay outside the gene matches. The CDR3 sequence is CASSPRDRGGTEAFF. Written as DNA, the CDR3 is TGTGCCAGTAGTCCCCGGGACAGGGGGGGCACTGAAGCTTTCTTT.

J is TRBJ1-2 and V is TRBV6-1; 7 bases are a match to TRBD1. The CDR3 length is 13 residues. The V segment lost 0 bases and the J segment 8 bases; nucleotides outside the gene matches: 3. CDR1 MNHNS and CDR2 SASEGT come from the germline V gene. CDR3: CASSEARTGGYTF. CDR3 bases: TGTGCCAGCAGTGAAGCGAGGACAGGCGGCTACACCTTC.

The J gene is TRBJ2-1, the V gene TRBV15, with 9 bases matching TRBD1. Germline V CDR1 and CDR2: LNHNV, YYDKDF (reference sequence). The CDR3 totals 15 residues. Trimming took 3 bases from V and 2 from J; bases not matched to a gene: 2. The CDR3 nucleotides read TGTGCCACCAGCAGGGACAGGGGACCCTACAATGAGCAGTTCTTC. This gives the protein CATSRDRGPYNEQFF.

The CDR3 coding sequence is TGTGCCACCAGTGACCTCAGCACAGATACGCAGTATTTT. Its translation is CATSDLSTDTQYF. The rearrangement joins TRBV24-1 to TRBJ2-3; D uncertain. V was trimmed by 4 bases and J by 0 bases, leaving 4 bases between them. Germline V gene lookup returns CDR1 KGHDR and CDR2 SFDVKD. This CDR3 spans 13 amino acids.

V is TRBV19 and J is TRBJ2-7; 8 bases map to TRBD2. The trim removed 5 bases at V and 5 bases at J, leaving 14 bases unmatched. CDR3 length: 16 amino acids. Per germline, CDR1 LNHDA and CDR2 SQIVND (reference sequence). The CDR3 DNA follows: TGTGCCAGTAGTCCCCCGCGAGCTAGCGGGCGCAACGAGCAGTACTTC. Protein sequence: CASSPPRASGRNEQYF.

The rearrangement uses TRBV18 and TRBJ1-2; 8 nucleotides line up with TRBD1. The germline gives CDR1 KGHSH, CDR2 LQKENI. This CDR3 has 14 amino acids. V gave up 4 bases and J gave up 8 bases; unmatched junction bases: 9. Here the CDR3 DNA reads TGTGCCAGCTCACTCTCGGACAGGGTGGGAGGCTACACCTTC. Protein product: CASSLSDRVGGYTF.

The CDR3 loop reads CASSPGTGSHEQFF. CDR3 bases: TGTGCCAGCAGCCCCGGGACAGGGTCACATGAGCAGTTCTTC. The chain employs TRBV7-8 and TRBJ2-1, with 9 positions matching TRBD1. With V trimmed by 5 bases and J by 8 bases, 7 bases remained unmatched. Looked up from germline, CDR1 is SGHVS and CDR2 is FQNEAQ. This CDR3 spans 14 amino acids.

This clone was found once. Different DNA sequences within this sample yield the same CDR3. The chain links TRBV7-9 to TRBJ1-1, with D possibly TRBD1 on 6 matching bases. CDR3 length: 13 amino acids. The V end lost 5 bases, the J end lost 2 bases, and 9 bases lay between the germline ends. CDR1 is SEHNR and CDR2 is FQNEAQ in the germline V gene (reference sequence). CDR3 DNA sequence: TGTGCCAGCAGCCCGACAGGCAACACTGAAGCTTTCTTT. Amino acid sequence: CASSPTGNTEAFF.

The genes are TRBV27 and TRBJ1-6, with D possibly being TRBD1 (5 bases). V was trimmed by 4 bases and J by 8 bases, leaving 9 bases between them. The CDR3 sequence is 13 residues long. Germline V gene data show CDR1 as MNHEY and CDR2 as SMNVEV (reference sequence). In DNA, the CDR3 is TGTGCCAGCAGTTGGGAAGGGGATTCACCCCTCCACTTT. Its translation: CASSWEGDSPLHF.

The genes are TRBV5-1 and TRBJ2-3, with TRBD2 identical over 11 bases. CDR3 length equals 17 residues. The ends lost 2 bases at V and 1 base at J; junction bases unmatched: 6. CDR1 and CDR2 (germline): SGHRS, YFSETQ. The CDR3: CASSLTSGSGGTDTQYF. The CDR3 bases are TGCGCCAGCAGCTTAACTAGCGGGAGCGGGGGCACAGATACGCAGTATTTT.